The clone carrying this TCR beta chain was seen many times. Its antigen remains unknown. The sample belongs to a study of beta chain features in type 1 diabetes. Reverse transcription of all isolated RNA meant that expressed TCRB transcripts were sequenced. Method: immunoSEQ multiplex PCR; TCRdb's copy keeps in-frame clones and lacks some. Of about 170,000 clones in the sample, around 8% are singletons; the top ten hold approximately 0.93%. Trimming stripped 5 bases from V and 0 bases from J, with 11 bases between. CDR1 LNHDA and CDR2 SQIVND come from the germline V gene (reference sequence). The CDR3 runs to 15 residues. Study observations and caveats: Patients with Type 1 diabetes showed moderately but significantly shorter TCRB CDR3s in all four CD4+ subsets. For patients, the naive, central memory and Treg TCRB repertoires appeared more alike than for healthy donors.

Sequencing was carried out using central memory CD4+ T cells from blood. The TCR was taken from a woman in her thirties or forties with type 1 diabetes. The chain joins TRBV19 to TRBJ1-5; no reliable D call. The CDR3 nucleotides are TGTGCCAGTAGTCCCCCAGCGTATAGCAATCAGCCCCAGCATTTT. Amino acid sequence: CASSPPAYSNQPQHF.